This TCR beta chain was found in a study of OX40 agonist ivuxolimab in advanced cancers. For the study in its entirety: The costimulatory receptor OX40 (CD134) was targeted by ivuxolimab, a fully human IgG2 agonistic monoclonal antibody. Intravenous ivuxolimab was administered to patients every 2 weeks at six dose levels: 0.01, 0.1, 0.3, 1.5, 3 and 10 mg/kg. Among the roughly 50 dose-escalation patients, 19 had hepatocellular carcinoma, approximately 15 melanoma, 9 renal cell carcinoma and 9 head and neck cancer. The dose-escalation cohort was roughly 87% male with a mean age of approximately 60 years, ranging from roughly 23 to 90. Prior anti-PD-1, anti-PD-L1 or anti-CTLA-4 therapy was permitted, and checkpoint inhibitors had been received by about two fifths of dose-escalation patients. Partial responses occurred in three dose-escalation patients: two with cutaneous melanoma and one with hepatocellular carcinoma. The purpose of peripheral TCRbeta sequencing was to test whether ivuxolimab changed TCR sequence diversity and led to clonal T-cell expansion. The paper covers the monotherapy dose-escalation part of the phase I ivuxolimab trial, which included N ≈ 54 patients. The paper's findings and limits, for the study overall: After ivuxolimab, more expanded clones were found on average in CD8+ T cells than in CD4+ T cells. At doses from 0.1 to 3.0 mg/kg, clonal expansion was seen in both CD4+ and CD8+ blood T cells between baseline and week 6. Low levels of normalized T-cell clonal expansion were also shown by some nonresponding patients. Partial responders in the 0.1-3.0 mg/kg groups had among the lowest normalized peripheral clonal expansion, especially among CD8+ T cells. The antigen specificity of the peripheral T cells that underwent clonal expansion was not determined.

Note on this clone: What this receptor recognizes is not known. Base quality data are lacking; no much larger clone is found one base away.

Genomic DNA was isolated from the sorted cells so that the TCRbeta CDR3 region could be sequenced. The immunoSEQ Assay was used to sequence the TCRbeta CDR3 regions. Here the immuneACCESS table is served through TCRdb, limited to in-frame sequences with V and J called. Missing clones are a known gap in these copies; in checked studies unresolved V genes cover under half, and the rest lacks a known reason. The sample yields roughly 46,000 clones; 87% were counted once. The ten largest account for 14% of the sample. Patients with a history of autoimmune disease or receiving systemic immunosuppression were excluded from the trial. Peripheral blood for TCR sequencing was collected from all dose cohorts at baseline, on cycle 4 day 1, and on cycle 7 day 1. Samples were obtained from an open-label, multicenter, first-in-human phase I dose-escalation trial of ivuxolimab. Adults with locally advanced or metastatic melanoma, renal cell carcinoma, hepatocellular carcinoma or head and neck squamous cell carcinoma were enrolled in the trial. Before TCR sequencing, CD4+ T cells and CD8+ T cells were sorted from peripheral blood as separate populations.

The CDR3 sequence holds 15 residues, the cysteine and phenylalanine included. The entry retains the CDR3 DNA only, 45 bases that are in frame from base 1. Trimming accounts for 4 bases at V and 4 bases at J, while the number of junction bases matched to no gene is 3. The germline V gene gives CDR1 as SGHDN and CDR2 as FVKESK. The V gene is TRBV14 and the J gene is TRBJ2-1; a stretch of 11 junction bases matches TRBD2. The TCR sequence derives from an adult with an advanced solid tumor such as melanoma, head and neck, liver or kidney cancer. The material sequenced was CD4+ or CD8+ T cells sorted from blood, taken in a trial of the OX40 agonist ivuxolimab. This receptor carries the CDR3 CASSPGTSGYNEQFF. Read as DNA, the sequence is TGTGCCAGCAGCCCCGGGACTAGCGGATACAATGAGCAGTTCTTC.